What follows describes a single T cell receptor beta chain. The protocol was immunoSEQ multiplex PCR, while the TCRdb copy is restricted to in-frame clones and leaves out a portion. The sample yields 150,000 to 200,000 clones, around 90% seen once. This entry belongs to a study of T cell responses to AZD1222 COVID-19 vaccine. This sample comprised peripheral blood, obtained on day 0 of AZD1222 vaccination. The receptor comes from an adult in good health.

The CDR3 sequence is CASSYSGKREKGYTF. The CDR3 DNA follows: TGTGCCAGCAGTTATTCAGGGAAGCGGGAAAAAGGCTACACCTTC. The genes are TRBV6-6 and TRBJ1-2, with D perhaps matching TRBD1 (5 bases). The CDR3 is 15 amino acids. The V gene's germline CDR1 is MNHNY and CDR2 SVGAGI (reference sequence). The V and J ends lost 3 bases and 8 bases respectively, with 19 bases between them.